A selection of T cell receptor beta chains follows, all from one sample in a study of T-cell memory formation after mild COVID-19. TCRdb processed the 5' RACE reads anew with MiXCR; each CDR3 protein has one entry. The repertoire includes 65,000 to 90,000 distinct CDR3 sequences, roughly 13% of them detected once, and less than 45% sits in the top ten. Sequencing was carried out using PBMCs or a T cell subset sorted from them (not recorded which). The receptors here all came from a man in his late teens or twenties who had mild COVID-19 (a few samples of this study predate the infection). Cell type and time point are not known. CDR3s include the opening cysteine and the closing phenylalanine or tryptophan. The order of the fields is CDR3 DNA, CDR3 protein, clone size, V gene, D gene, J gene. The D gene is left open where the match is weak. Size tells how often a clone was seen (once, few, many) or the class of an expanded clone, and some rows leave it out.

TGTGCCAGCAGAAGGAGGGGAAAACTGTTTTTT CASRRRGKLFF - TRBV4-2 - TRBJ1-4
TGTGCCAGCAGCGTCCCCGGGGACTATGGCTACACCTTC CASSVPGDYGYTF few TRBV7-2 - TRBJ1-2
TGCAGCGTTGGTACAGGGGGGTTAAGCACTGAAGGTTTCTTT CSVGTGGLSTEGFF - TRBV29-1 TRBD1 TRBJ1-1
TGTGCCAGCAGCTTGTCTTCCGGACAGGGCGACGGTGAGCAGTTCTTC CASSLSSGQGDGEQFF - TRBV5-6 TRBD1 TRBJ2-1
TGTGCCAGCAGTCGATTGGGACAGGGGAGCTACAATGAGCAGTTCTTC CASSRLGQGSYNEQFF - TRBV7-9 TRBD1 TRBJ2-1
TGTGCCAGCAGCGTAGGGGAACAGCCGAACACCGGGGAGCTGTTTTTT CASSVGEQPNTGELFF many TRBV9 - TRBJ2-2
TGTGCCAGCAGTGACAGGGGAGACACCGGGGAGCTGTTTTTT CASSDRGDTGELFF many TRBV6-4 - TRBJ2-2
TGCAGTGCTAGTCCCCCACAGGGTACGAACACCGGGGAGCTGTTTTTT CSASPPQGTNTGELFF few TRBV20-1 - TRBJ2-2
TGCGCCAGCAGCTTGTATGGCAGCTCCTACGAGCAGTACTTC CASSLYGSSYEQYF few TRBV5-1 - TRBJ2-7
TGTGCCAGCAGCTTATCACAGGGGGCTTCACCCCTCCACTTT CASSLSQGASPLHF - TRBV7-6 TRBD1 TRBJ1-6
TGCGCCAGCAGCCAAGCGGCCATAAACACTGAAGCTTTCTTT CASSQAAINTEAFF few TRBV5-1 - TRBJ1-1
TGCGCCAGCAGCCACACAGGGGGCCTTGGCACTGAAGCTTTCTTT CASSHTGGLGTEAFF few TRBV4-1 TRBD1 TRBJ1-1
TGTGCCAGCAGCTTAGCTAGTAGTCGGCCAGATACGCAGTATTTT CASSLASSRPDTQYF - TRBV7-3 - TRBJ2-3
TGTGCCTGGACCGTAACCAACACCGGGGAGCTGTTTTTT CAWTVTNTGELFF once TRBV30 - TRBJ2-2
TGTGCCAGCAGCCATCGGACTAGCGCACGCACAGATACGCAGTATTTT CASSHRTSARTDTQYF many TRBV7-2 TRBD2 TRBJ2-3
TGCGCCAGCAGCCAAGATCCTAACCCAGCCTCTGGAAACACCATATATTTT CASSQDPNPASGNTIYF - TRBV4-1 - TRBJ1-3
TGCAGTGCTTCTCCGGGACAGGGGGCAATTCAGTACTTC CSASPGQGAIQYF few TRBV20-1 TRBD1 TRBJ2-4
TGTGCCAGCAGTGAAATCTGGGGGGATCGTGAGCAGTTCTTC CASSEIWGDREQFF - TRBV6-1 - TRBJ2-1